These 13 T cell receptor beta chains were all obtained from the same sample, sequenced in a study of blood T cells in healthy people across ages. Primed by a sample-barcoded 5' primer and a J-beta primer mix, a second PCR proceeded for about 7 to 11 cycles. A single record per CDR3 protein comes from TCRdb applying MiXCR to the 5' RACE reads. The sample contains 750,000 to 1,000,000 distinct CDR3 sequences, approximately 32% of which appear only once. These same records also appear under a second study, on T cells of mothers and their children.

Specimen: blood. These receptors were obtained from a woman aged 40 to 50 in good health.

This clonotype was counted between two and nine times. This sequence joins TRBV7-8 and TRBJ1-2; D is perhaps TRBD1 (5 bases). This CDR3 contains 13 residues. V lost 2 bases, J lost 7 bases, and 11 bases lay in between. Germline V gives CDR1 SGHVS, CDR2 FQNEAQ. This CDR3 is CASSLSGRGGYTF. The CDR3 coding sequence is TGTGCCAGCAGCTTATCCGGGAGGGGTGGCTACACCTTC.

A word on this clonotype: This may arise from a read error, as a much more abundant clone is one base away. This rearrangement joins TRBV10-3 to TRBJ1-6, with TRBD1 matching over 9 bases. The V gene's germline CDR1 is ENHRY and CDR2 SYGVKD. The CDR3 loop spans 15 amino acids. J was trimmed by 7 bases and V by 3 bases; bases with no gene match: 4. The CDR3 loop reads CAISDGGQGNSPLHF. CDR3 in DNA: TGTGCCATCAGTGATGGGGGACAGGGAAATTCACCCCTCCACTTT.

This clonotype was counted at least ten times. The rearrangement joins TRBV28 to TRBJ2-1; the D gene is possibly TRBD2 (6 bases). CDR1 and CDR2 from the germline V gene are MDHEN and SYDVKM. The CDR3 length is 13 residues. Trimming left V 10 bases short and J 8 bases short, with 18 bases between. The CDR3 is CAIGAQAGYEQFF. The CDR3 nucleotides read TGTGCCATTGGGGCCCAGGCGGGGTATGAGCAGTTCTTC.

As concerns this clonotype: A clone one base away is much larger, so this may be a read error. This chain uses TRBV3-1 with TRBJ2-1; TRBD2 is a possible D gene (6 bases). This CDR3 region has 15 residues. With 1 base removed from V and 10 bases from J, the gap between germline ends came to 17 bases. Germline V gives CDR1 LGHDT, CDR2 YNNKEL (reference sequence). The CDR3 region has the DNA TGTGCCAGCAGCCAAGTCATTCAGGGAGCGGGCGAGCAGTTCTTC. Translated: CASSQVIQGAGEQFF.

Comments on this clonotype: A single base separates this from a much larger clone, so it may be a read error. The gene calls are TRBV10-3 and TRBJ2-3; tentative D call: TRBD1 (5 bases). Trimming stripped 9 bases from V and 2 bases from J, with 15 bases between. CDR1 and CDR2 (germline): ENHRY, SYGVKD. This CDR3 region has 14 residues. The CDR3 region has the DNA TGTGCCATGGATGACCAGGGATTCACAGATACGCAGTATTTT. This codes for CAMDDQGFTDTQYF.

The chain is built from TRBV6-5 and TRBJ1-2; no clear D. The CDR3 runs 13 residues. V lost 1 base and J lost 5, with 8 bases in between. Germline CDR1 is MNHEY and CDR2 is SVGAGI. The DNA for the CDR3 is TGTGCCAGCAGTTACTTTGAAATTTATGGCTACACCTTC. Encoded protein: CASSYFEIYGYTF.

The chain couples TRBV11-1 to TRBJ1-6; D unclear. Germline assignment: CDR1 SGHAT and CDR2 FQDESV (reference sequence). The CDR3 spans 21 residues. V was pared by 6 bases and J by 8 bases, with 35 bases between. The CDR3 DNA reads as TGTGCCAGCAGGACATCTAAACGGAGCGGATGGCCAACTCCCCACGATTCACCCCTCCACTTT. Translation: CASRTSKRSGWPTPHDSPLHF.

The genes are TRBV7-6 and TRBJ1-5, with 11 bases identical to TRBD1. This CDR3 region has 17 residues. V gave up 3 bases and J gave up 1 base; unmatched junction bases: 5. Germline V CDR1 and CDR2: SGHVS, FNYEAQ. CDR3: CASSLDRGRLSNQPQHF. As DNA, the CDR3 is TGTGCCAGCAGCTTGGACAGGGGGCGCTTGAGCAATCAGCCCCAGCATTTT.

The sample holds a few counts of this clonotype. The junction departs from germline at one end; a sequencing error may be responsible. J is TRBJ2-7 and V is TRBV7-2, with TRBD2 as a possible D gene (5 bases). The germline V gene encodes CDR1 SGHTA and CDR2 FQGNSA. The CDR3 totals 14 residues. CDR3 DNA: TGTGCCGGCAGCCCGGCGGGTGTGAACTACGAGCAGTACTTC. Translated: CAGSPAGVNYEQYF.

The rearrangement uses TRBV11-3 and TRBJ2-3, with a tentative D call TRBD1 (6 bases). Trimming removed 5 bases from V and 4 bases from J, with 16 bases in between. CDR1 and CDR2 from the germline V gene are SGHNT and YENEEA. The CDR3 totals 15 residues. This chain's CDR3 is CASSLGGDLSDTQYF. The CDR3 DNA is TGTGCCAGCAGCCTTGGGGGCGACCTCTCAGATACGCAGTATTTT.

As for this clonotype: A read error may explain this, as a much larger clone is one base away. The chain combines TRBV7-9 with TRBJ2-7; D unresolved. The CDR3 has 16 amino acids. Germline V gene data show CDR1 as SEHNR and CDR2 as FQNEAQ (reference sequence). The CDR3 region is CASSLLQLGSSYKQYF. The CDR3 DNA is TGTGCCAGCAGCCTACTCCAGTTGGGGTCTTCCTACAAGCAGTACTTC.

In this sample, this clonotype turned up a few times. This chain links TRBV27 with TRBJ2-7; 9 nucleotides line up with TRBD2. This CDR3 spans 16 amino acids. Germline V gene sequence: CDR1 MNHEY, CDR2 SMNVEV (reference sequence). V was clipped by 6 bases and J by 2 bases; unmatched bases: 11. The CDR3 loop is CASSYTFGGGAYEQYF. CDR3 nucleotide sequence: TGTGCCAGCAGCTATACCTTTGGCGGGGGGGCCTACGAGCAGTACTTC.

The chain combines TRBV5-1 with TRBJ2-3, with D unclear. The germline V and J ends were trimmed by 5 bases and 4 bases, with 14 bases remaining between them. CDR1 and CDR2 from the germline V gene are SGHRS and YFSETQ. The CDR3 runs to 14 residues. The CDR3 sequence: CASSLSGLADTQYF. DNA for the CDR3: TGCGCCAGCAGTCTGTCAGGTTTAGCAGATACGCAGTATTTT.